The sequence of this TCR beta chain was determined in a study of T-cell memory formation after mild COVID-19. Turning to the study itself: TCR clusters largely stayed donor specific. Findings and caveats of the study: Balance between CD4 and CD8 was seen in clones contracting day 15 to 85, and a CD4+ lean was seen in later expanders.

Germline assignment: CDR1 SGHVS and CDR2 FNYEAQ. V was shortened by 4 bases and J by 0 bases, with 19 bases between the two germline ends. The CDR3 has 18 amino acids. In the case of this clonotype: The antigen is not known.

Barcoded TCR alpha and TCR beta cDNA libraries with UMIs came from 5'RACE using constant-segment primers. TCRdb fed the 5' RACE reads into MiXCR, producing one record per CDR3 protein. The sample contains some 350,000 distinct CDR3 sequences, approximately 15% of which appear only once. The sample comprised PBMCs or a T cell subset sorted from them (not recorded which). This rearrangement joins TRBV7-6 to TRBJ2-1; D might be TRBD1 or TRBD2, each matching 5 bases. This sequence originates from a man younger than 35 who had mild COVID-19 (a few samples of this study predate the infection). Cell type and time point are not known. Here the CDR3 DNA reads TGTGCCAGCAGCTCCGAAATCGCCGGGACCATCTCCTACAATGAGCAGTTCTTC. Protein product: CASSSEIAGTISYNEQFF.